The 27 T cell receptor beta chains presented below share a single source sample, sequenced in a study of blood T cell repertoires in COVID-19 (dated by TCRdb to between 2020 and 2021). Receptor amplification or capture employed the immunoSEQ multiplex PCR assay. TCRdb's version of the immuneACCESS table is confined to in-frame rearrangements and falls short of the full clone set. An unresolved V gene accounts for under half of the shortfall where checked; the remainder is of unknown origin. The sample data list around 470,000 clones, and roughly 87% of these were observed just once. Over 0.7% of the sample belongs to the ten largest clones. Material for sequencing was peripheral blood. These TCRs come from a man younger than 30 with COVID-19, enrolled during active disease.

The CDR3 DNA follows: TGTGCCAGCAGCTTATGGACAGGGGTCGGTCAGCCCCAGCATTTT. Encoded protein: CASSLWTGVGQPQHF. The genes are TRBV7-8 and TRBJ1-5; 9 bases agree with TRBD1. Unmatched junction bases numbered 5, after V lost 2 bases and J lost 6 bases. Germline-derived CDR1 and CDR2 are SGHVS and FQNEAQ. The CDR3 runs to 15 residues.

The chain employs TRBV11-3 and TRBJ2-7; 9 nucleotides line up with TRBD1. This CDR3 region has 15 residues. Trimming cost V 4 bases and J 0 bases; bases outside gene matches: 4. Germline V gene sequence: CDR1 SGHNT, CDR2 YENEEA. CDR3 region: CASSWDRATSYEQYF. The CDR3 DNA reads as TGTGCCAGCAGCTGGGACAGGGCTACCTCCTACGAGCAGTACTTC.

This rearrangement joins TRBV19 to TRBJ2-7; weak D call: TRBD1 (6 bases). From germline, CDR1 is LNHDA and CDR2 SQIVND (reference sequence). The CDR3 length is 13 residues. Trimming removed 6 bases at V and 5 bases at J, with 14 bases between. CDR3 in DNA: TGTGCCAGTAGCAAGACAGGAGCCCACGAGCAGTACTTC. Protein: CASSKTGAHEQYF.

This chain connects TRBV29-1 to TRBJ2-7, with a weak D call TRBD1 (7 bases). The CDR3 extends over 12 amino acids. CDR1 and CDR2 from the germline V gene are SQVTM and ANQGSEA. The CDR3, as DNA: TGCAGGTACGCGGGACAGCTCTACGAGCAGTACTTC. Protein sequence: CRYAGQLYEQYF.

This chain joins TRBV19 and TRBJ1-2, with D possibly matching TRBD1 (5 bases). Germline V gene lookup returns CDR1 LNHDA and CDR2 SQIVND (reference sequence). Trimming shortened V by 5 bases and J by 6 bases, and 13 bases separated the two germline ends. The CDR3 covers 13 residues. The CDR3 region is CASSQGLSNGYTF. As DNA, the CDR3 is TGTGCCAGTAGTCAGGGCCTTTCCAATGGCTACACCTTC.

CDR3 protein: CASSNGRGRWVQYF. The CDR3 region has the DNA TGTGCCAGCAGCAATGGGAGGGGCAGATGGGTGCAGTACTTC. The gene calls are TRBV21-1 and TRBJ2-7; TRBD2 is the table's D call and was not checked against the DNA. TRBV21-1 is classified as a pseudogene. The CDR3 is 14 residues long.

The CDR3 loop reads CATSREDRGFTDTQYF. The CDR3 DNA reads TGTGCCACCAGCAGAGAAGACAGGGGCTTCACAGATACGCAGTATTTT. The V and J genes are TRBV15 and TRBJ2-3; 8 bases line up with TRBD1. Germline V lookup: CDR1 LNHNV, CDR2 YYDKDF (reference sequence). There are 16 residues in the CDR3. Trimming at V came to 0 bases and at J to 2 bases, leaving 4 bases not matched to a gene.

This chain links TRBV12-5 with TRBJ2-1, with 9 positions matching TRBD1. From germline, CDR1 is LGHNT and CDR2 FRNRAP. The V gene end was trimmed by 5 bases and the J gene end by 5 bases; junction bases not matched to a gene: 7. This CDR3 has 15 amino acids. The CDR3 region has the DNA TGTGCTAGTGGTATACTACAGGGGGCTAACAATGAGCAGTTCTTC. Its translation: CASGILQGANNEQFF. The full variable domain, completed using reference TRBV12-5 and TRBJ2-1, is DARVTQTPRHKVTEMGQEVTMRCQPILGHNTVFWYRQTMMQGLELLAYFRNRAPLDDSGMPKDRFSAEMPDATLATLKIQPSEPRDSAVYFCASGILQGANNEQFFGPGTRLTVL.

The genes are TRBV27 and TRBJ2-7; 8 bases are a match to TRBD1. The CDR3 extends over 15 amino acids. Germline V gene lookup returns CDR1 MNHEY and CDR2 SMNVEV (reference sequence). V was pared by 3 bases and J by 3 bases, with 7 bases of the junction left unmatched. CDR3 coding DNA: TGTGCCAGCAGTTTTCGGGGACAGGCCAACTACGAGCAGTACTTC. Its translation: CASSFRGQANYEQYF.

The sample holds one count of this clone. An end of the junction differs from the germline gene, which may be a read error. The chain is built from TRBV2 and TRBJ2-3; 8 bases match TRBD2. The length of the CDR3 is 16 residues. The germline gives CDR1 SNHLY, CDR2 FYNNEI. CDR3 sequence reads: CATLPGREAVTDTQYF. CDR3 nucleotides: TGTGCCACCCTCCCCGGGCGGGAGGCCGTAACAGATACACAGTATTTT.

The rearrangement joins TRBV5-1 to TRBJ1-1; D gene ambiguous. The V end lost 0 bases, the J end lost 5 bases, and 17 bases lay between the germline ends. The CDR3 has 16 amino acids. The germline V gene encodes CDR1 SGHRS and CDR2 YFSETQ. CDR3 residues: CASSLGEGGVLTEAFF. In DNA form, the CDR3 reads TGCGCCAGCAGCTTGGGGGAGGGCGGAGTGTTGACTGAAGCTTTCTTT.

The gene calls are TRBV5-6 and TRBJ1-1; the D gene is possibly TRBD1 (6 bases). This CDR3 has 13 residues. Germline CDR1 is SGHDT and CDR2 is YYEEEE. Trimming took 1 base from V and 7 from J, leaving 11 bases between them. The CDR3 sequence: CASSLRGGIEAFF. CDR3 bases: TGTGCCAGCAGCTTGAGGGGGGGCATTGAAGCTTTCTTT.

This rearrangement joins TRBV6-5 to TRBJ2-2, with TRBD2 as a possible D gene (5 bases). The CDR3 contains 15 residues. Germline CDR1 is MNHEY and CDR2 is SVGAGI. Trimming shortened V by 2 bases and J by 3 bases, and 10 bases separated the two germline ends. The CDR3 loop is CASSYRLAYTGELFF. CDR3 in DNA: TGTGCCAGCAGTTACCGGCTAGCCTACACCGGGGAGCTGTTTTTT.

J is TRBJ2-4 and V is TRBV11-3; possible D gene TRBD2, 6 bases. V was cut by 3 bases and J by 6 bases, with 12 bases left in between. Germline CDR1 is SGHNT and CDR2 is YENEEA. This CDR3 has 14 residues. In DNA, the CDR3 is TGTGCCAGCAGCTTTACGGCGGAGGGAAACATTCAGTACTTC. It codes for CASSFTAEGNIQYF.

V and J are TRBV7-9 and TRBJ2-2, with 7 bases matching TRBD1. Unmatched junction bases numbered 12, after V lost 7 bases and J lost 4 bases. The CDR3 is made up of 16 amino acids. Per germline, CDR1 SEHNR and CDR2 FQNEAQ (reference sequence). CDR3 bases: TGTGCCAGCACCCAGAGACGGGACAGAGGCACCGGGGAGCTGTTTTTT. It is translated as CASTQRRDRGTGELFF.

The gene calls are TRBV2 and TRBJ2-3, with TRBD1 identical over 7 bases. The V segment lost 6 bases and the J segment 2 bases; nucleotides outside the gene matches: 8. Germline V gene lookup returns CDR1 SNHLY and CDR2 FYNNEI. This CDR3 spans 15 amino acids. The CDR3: CASRPIDRDTDTQYF. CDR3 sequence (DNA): TGTGCCAGCAGACCCATCGACAGGGACACAGATACGCAGTATTTT.

The CDR3 is CASSQGFRGPEKLFF. The CDR3 coding sequence is TGCGCCAGCAGCCAAGGGTTCAGGGGGCCTGAAAAACTGTTTTTT. The J gene is TRBJ1-4, the V gene TRBV4-1; 8 nucleotides agree with TRBD1. The V gene's germline CDR1 is MGHRA and CDR2 YSYEKL. J lost 7 bases, V lost 1 base, and 5 bases had no gene match. This CDR3 is 15 amino acids long.

The CDR3 spells CASSMVGQTNEKLFF. Written as DNA, the CDR3 is TGTGCCAGTAGTATGGTCGGACAGACTAATGAAAAACTGTTTTTT. The chain is built from TRBV19 and TRBJ1-4, with a tentative D call TRBD1 (6 bases). V lost 3 bases, J lost 2 bases, and 10 bases lay in between. The CDR3 covers 15 residues. Germline V gives CDR1 LNHDA, CDR2 SQIVND (reference sequence).

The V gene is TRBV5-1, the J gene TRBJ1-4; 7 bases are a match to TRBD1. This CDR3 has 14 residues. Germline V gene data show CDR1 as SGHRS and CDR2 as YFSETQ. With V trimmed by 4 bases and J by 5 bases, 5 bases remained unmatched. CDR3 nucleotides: TGCGCCAGCAGCACGACAGGGCCGAATGAAAAACTGTTTTTT. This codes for CASSTTGPNEKLFF.

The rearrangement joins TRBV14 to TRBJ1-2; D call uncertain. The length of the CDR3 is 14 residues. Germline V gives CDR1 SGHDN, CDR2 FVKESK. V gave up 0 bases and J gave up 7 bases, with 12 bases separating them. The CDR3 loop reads CASSQDGVSAGYTF. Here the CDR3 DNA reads TGTGCCAGCAGCCAAGATGGAGTCTCCGCTGGCTACACCTTC.

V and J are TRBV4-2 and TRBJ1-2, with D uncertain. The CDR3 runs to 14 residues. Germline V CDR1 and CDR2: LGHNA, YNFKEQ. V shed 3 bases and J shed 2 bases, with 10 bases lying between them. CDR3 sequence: CASSQEGRNYGYTF. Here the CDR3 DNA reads TGTGCCAGCAGCCAGGAGGGAAGAAACTATGGCTACACCTTC.

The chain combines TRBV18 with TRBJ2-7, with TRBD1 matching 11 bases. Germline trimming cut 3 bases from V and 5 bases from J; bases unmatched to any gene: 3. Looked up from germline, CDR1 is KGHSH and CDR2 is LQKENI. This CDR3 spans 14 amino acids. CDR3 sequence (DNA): TGTGCCAGCTCACCTGGGACAGGGGGGGACGAGCAGTACTTC. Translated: CASSPGTGGDEQYF.

The CDR3 spells CASSPKNPPDRRVYDTQYF. In nucleotides, the CDR3 is TGTGCCAGCAGTCCTAAAAATCCTCCGGACAGGAGGGTTTATGATACGCAGTATTTT. The chain couples TRBV28 to TRBJ2-3; D is possibly TRBD1 (7 bases). This CDR3 has 19 residues. V lost 5 bases and J 6 bases, leaving 30 bases between the germline ends. The germline CDR1 and CDR2 sequences are MDHEN and SYDVKM.

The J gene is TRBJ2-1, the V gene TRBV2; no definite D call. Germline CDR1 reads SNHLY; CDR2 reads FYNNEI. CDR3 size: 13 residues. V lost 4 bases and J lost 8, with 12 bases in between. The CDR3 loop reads CASSVIAVDEQFF. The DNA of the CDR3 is TGTGCCAGCAGTGTTATCGCGGTCGATGAGCAGTTCTTC.

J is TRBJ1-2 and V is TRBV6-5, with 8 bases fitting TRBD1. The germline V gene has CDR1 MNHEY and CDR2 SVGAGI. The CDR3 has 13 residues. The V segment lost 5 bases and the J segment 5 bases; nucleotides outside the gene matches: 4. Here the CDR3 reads CASSQRQGYGYTF. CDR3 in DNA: TGTGCCAGCAGTCAACGACAGGGGTATGGCTACACCTTC.

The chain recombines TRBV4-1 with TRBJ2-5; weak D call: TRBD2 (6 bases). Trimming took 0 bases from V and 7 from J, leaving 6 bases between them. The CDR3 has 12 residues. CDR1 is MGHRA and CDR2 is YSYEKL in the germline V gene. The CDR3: CASSQEEGTQYF. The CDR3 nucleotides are TGCGCCAGCAGCCAAGAGGAGGGGACCCAGTACTTC.

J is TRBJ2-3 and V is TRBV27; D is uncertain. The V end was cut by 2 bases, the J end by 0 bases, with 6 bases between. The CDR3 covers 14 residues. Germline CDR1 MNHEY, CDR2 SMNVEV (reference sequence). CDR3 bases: TGTGCCAGCAGTTTAGCGGCTAGCACAGATACGCAGTATTTT. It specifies CASSLAASTDTQYF.